The 18 T cell receptor beta chains below come from one sample, sequenced in a study of blood T cell repertoires in COVID-19. Generated by immunoSEQ multiplex PCR, the TCRdb table keeps only in-frame clones and is missing some. The repertoire holds more than 85,000 clones, with roughly nine tenths as singletons. Input material: peripheral blood. Every receptor here comes from a woman aged 70-85 years with acute or convalescent COVID-19.

This rearrangement joins TRBV19 to TRBJ1-2, with D possibly matching TRBD1 (5 bases). Looked up from germline, CDR1 is LNHDA and CDR2 is SQIVND (reference sequence). V lost 9 bases and J 4 bases, leaving 15 bases between the germline ends. The CDR3 consists of 13 residues. The CDR3 spells CASNSDSSYGYTF. CDR3 DNA sequence: TGTGCCAGCAATTCCGACAGTTCCTATGGCTACACCTTC.

In this sample, this clone turned up once. The J gene is TRBJ1-3, the V gene TRBV5-1; 7 bases match TRBD1. Germline lookup yields CDR1 SGHRS and CDR2 YFSETQ. The CDR3 is made up of 14 amino acids. V was clipped by 4 bases and J by 3 bases; unmatched bases: 4. For the CDR3, the DNA is TGCGCCAGCAGCGTAACAGGGGATGGAAACACCATATATTTT. Protein: CASSVTGDGNTIYF. Variable domain in full (rest from reference TRBV5-1 and TRBJ1-3): KAGVTQTPRYLIKTRGQQVTLSCSPISGHRSVSWYQQTPGQGLQFLFEYFSETQRNKGNFPGRFSGRQFSNSRSEMNVSTLELGDSALYLCASSVTGDGNTIYFGEGSWLTVV.

The genes are TRBV6-4 and TRBJ1-6, with 9 bases matching TRBD1. The CDR3 extends over 15 amino acids. Germline-derived CDR1 and CDR2 are MRHNA and SNTAGT. V gave up 6 bases and J gave up 7 bases; unmatched junction bases: 7. The CDR3 sequence: CASREGQGQNSPLHF. As DNA, the CDR3 is TGTGCCAGCAGGGAAGGACAGGGGCAGAATTCACCCCTCCACTTT.

The chain recombines TRBV28 with TRBJ1-1, with D possibly being TRBD1 (5 bases). The V end was cut by 2 bases, the J end by 8 bases, with 6 bases between. CDR3 length: 11 amino acids. Germline V lookup: CDR1 MDHEN, CDR2 SYDVKM. In DNA form, the CDR3 reads TGTGCCAGCAGTTTACAGGGAGAAGCTTTCTTT. As protein: CASSLQGEAFF.

The gene calls are TRBV19 and TRBJ2-3, with 7 nucleotides matching TRBD1. The CDR3 has 13 amino acids. With 11 bases clipped from V and 2 bases from J, the junction kept 7 bases outside the gene matches. Germline assignment: CDR1 LNHDA and CDR2 SQIVND (reference sequence). The CDR3 sequence is CAYRDRLTDTQYF. CDR3 sequence (DNA): TGTGCCTACCGGGACAGACTCACAGATACGCAGTATTTT.

CDR3: CASARDREAFF. CDR3 nucleotide sequence: TGTGCCAGCGCCCGGGACAGGGAAGCTTTCTTT. The gene calls are TRBV6-5 and TRBJ1-1; 8 bases fit TRBD1. V lost 8 bases to trimming and J lost 8 bases; unmatched junction nucleotides: 4. The CDR3 totals 11 residues. CDR1 and CDR2 (germline): MNHEY, SVGAGI.

The chain recombines TRBV7-9 with TRBJ2-5; D might be TRBD1 (6 bases). V was clipped by 1 base and J by 3 bases, with 9 bases between them. The V gene's germline CDR1 is SEHNR and CDR2 FQNEAQ (reference sequence). The CDR3 extends over 14 amino acids. The CDR3 DNA reads TGTGCCAGCAGCTTAGTGGGGGCGAAAGAGACCCAGTACTTC. The encoded protein is CASSLVGAKETQYF. The full variable domain, its missing parts supplied by reference TRBV7-9 and TRBJ2-5, is DTGVSQNPRHKITKRGQNVTFRCDPISEHNRLYWYRQTLGQGPEFLTYFQNEAQLEKSRLLSDRFSAERPKGSFSTLEIQRTEQGDSAMYLCASSLVGAKETQYFGPGTRLLVL.

The gene calls are TRBV7-9 and TRBJ1-3, with D hard to call. V shed 5 bases and J shed 0 bases, with 14 bases lying between them. Germline loops: CDR1 SEHNR, CDR2 FQNEAQ (reference sequence). The CDR3 consists of 16 residues. In nucleotides, the CDR3 is TGTGCCAGCAGCCAGCCGGCGACTTTCTCTGGAAACACCATATATTTT. This gives the protein CASSQPATFSGNTIYF.

The rearrangement joins TRBV19 to TRBJ2-3, with 8 nucleotides matching TRBD2. With V trimmed by 1 base and J by 1 base, 4 bases remained unmatched. CDR1 is LNHDA, CDR2 SQIVND, per germline (reference sequence). The length of the CDR3 is 16 residues. CDR3 region: CASSIGSGAGTDTQYF. The CDR3 nucleotides read TGTGCCAGTAGTATAGGTAGCGGGGCCGGCACAGATACGCAGTATTTT.

This clone was observed once. The CDR3 DNA follows: TGTGCCAGTAGTTCCCGTGGGGCGGGAGGGTCGCGAGGTGAGCAGTTCTTC. Its protein is CASSSRGAGGSRGEQFF. This chain uses TRBV19 with TRBJ2-1; 9 bases align to TRBD2. Germline CDR1 is LNHDA and CDR2 is SQIVND (reference sequence). The CDR3 covers 17 residues. V gave up 5 bases and J gave up 9 bases; unmatched junction bases: 17.

The chain recombines TRBV7-2 with TRBJ1-3; D remains unclear. Germline-derived CDR1 and CDR2 are SGHTA and FQGNSA. The germline V and J ends were trimmed by 2 bases and 4 bases, with 6 bases remaining between them. The CDR3 sequence is 13 residues long. CDR3 loop: CASSLLRGNTIYF. CDR3 DNA sequence: TGTGCCAGCAGCTTACTTCGGGGAAACACCATATATTTT.

The chain has TRBV28 and TRBJ1-5; D not certain. This CDR3 comprises 17 residues. V was cut by 6 bases and J by 0 bases, with 18 bases left in between. Looked up from germline, CDR1 is MDHEN and CDR2 is SYDVKM. The CDR3 nucleotides read TGTGCCAGCAGCGAAGAAGGAGGTTTTAATAGCAATCAGCCCCAGCATTTT. Its translation is CASSEEGGFNSNQPQHF.

The chain combines TRBV5-1 with TRBJ2-5; 8 bases fit TRBD1. V was clipped by 3 bases and J by 1 base; unmatched bases: 2. Germline V CDR1 and CDR2: SGHRS, YFSETQ. This CDR3 region has 14 residues. The CDR3 coding sequence is TGCGCCAGCAGCTCAGGACAGGGCCAAGAGACCCAGTACTTC. Encoded protein: CASSSGQGQETQYF. The whole variable domain, filled in from reference TRBV5-1 and TRBJ2-5, reads KAGVTQTPRYLIKTRGQQVTLSCSPISGHRSVSWYQQTPGQGLQFLFEYFSETQRNKGNFPGRFSGRQFSNSRSEMNVSTLELGDSALYLCASSSGQGQETQYFGPGTRLLVL.

This sequence joins TRBV28 and TRBJ1-3; a weak D match, TRBD1 (5 bases). The CDR3 sequence is 11 residues long. Trimming shortened V by 2 bases and J by 9 bases, and 5 bases separated the two germline ends. Germline assignment: CDR1 MDHEN and CDR2 SYDVKM. Here the CDR3 DNA reads TGTGCCAGCAGTTTAAGGGGCACCATATATTTT. Translating it yields CASSLRGTIYF.

The rearrangement links TRBV18 to TRBJ1-2; 7 nucleotides match TRBD1. The junction had 5 bases not matched to a gene; V was cut back by 5 bases and J by 5 bases. The CDR3 covers 13 residues. Germline lookup yields CDR1 KGHSH and CDR2 LQKENI. CDR3 residues: CASSSWDSYGYTF. CDR3 in DNA: TGTGCCAGCTCATCTTGGGACAGTTATGGCTACACCTTC. Full variable domain (missing parts from reference TRBV18 and TRBJ1-2): NAGVMQNPRHLVRRRGQEARLRCSPMKGHSHVYWYRQLPEEGLKFMVYLQKENIIDESGMPKERFSAEFPKEGPSILRIQQVVRGDSAAYFCASSSWDSYGYTFGSGTRLTVV.

The table lists this clone with a count of one. V and J are TRBV30 and TRBJ1-4; 9 bases are shared with TRBD1. Germline CDR1 and CDR2: GTSNPN and SVGIG (reference sequence). This CDR3 contains 15 residues. Losses at the gene ends were 0 bases for V and 5 bases for J; bases not matched to a gene: 4. The CDR3 here is CAWSVQGTGNEKLFF. The CDR3 DNA sequence: TGTGCCTGGAGTGTGCAGGGGACAGGGAATGAAAAACTGTTTTTT.

The V call is TRBV27, the J call TRBJ1-3, with D perhaps TRBD1 (6 bases). Germline CDR1 reads MNHEY; CDR2 reads SMNVEV (reference sequence). Trimming removed 3 bases from V and 2 bases from J, with 8 bases in between. The CDR3 length is 14 residues. The CDR3 sequence is CASSFRGAGNTIYF. Here the CDR3 DNA reads TGTGCCAGCAGTTTCAGGGGCGCTGGAAACACCATATATTTT.

This clone was seen a single time. This rearrangement joins TRBV19 to TRBJ1-4, with D unclear. Germline CDR1 and CDR2: LNHDA and SQIVND (reference sequence). The CDR3 has 14 residues. V was clipped by 0 bases and J by 9 bases, with 11 bases between them. CDR3 protein: CASSIDWSGKKLFF. In DNA, the CDR3 is TGTGCCAGTAGTATAGATTGGAGCGGAAAAAAACTGTTTTTT.